This entry concerns a single TCR beta chain. It has no known antigen specificity. Base qualities are not recorded, but no much larger clone differs from it by a single base. These data belong to a study of cytomegalovirus exposure and HLA in healthy donors (TCRdb year 2017). Regarding the study in general: A later analysis indicated that the roughly 130 validation repertoires were generated on the platform also employed for the approximately 690 repertoires of the first cohort. The study was designed to test whether signatures of past pathogen exposure could be identified by cataloging public T cell receptors. In addition to the first cohort of several hundred subjects, a separate validation cohort of under 150 different subjects was used. The study combined high-throughput TCR immunosequencing, statistical association of individual TCRs with disease status, and machine learning to predict cytomegalovirus infection status. The study at large found these results: In vitro tests confirmed that three of the cytomegalovirus-associated TCR beta chains recognize cytomegalovirus antigens. It was suggested by the authors that the approach could potentially be generalized to other disease states and immunological phenotypes. Subsequent analysis determined that TCRs grouped into clusters in the first cohort also showed a tendency toward co-occurrence across the 120 validation repertoires, and 94% of cluster scores exceeded 0. A later analysis lacked HLA typing for the validation cohort, so it scored co-occurrence in that cohort across all 110 or so repertoires. The study listed around 160 TCR beta chains as associated with cytomegalovirus. The classifier was reported to diagnose cytomegalovirus status with high specificity and sensitivity in both the original and validation cohorts. While some public TCRs were present in many individuals, most TCR sequences turned up only very rarely across donors.

The protocol used for the library was the immunoSEQ multiplex PCR assay. Processing in the source paper ran as follows. To diagnose cytomegalovirus status from the catalog of TCR beta chain sequences, a statistical classification framework was built. TCRdb stores this immuneACCESS table with in-frame sequences only. Part of the clones is absent; in the studies checked, under half of the shortfall reflects unresolved V genes, and no reason is known for the rest. V and J calls and clone size follow that table, whereas D and trimming were derived from the DNA. This sample comprises approximately 260,000 clones, about 86% of them detected only once. The ten largest clones capture 1% to 1.5% of the sample. V and J lose 6 bases and 2 bases, and a span of 23 bases separates them. CDR1 MDHEN and CDR2 SYDVKM are derived from the germline V gene. Inclusive of the bounding cysteine and phenylalanine, the CDR3 is 18 residues long. The CDR3 DNA has 54 bases and is translated from base 1.

The donors belonged to the validation cohort of about 120 subjects, which was separate from the roughly 670-subject first cohort. The chain was built from TRBV28 and TRBJ1-5, and possibly TRBD1, on 6 matching bases. The TCR originated in a woman aged 25 to 39 in good health and CMV-seropositive. The specimen was PBMCs. The CDR3 corresponds to CASRNRGNRAGRNQPQHF. The nucleotides read TGTGCCAGCAGAAACCGAGGGAACAGGGCTGGGCGCAATCAGCCCCAGCATTTT.